Listed here are 20 T cell receptor beta chains from one sample, sequenced in a study of regulatory T cells after allogeneic stem cell transplantation. SMARTer RACE cDNA synthesis from RNA preceded amplification of the TCR beta CDR3 region. A single record per CDR3 protein comes from TCRdb applying MiXCR to the 5' RACE reads. Recorded for this sample: dozens of distinct CDR3 sequences. Material: sorted CD4+ T cells from blood (whether regulatory or conventional is not recorded), obtained 30 days after allogeneic stem cell transplant. The receptors were gathered from a human patient who had an allogeneic stem cell transplant, so the T cells may come from the graft donor.

This clonotype is categorized as large. This could be a read error, since a much larger clone is one nucleotide away. The rearrangement uses TRBV7-2 and TRBJ2-4; TRBD1 agrees at 9 bases. This CDR3 has 17 amino acids. Germline V gene sequence: CDR1 SGHTA, CDR2 FQGNSA. The CDR3 DNA sequence: TGTGCCAGCAGCAGACGGGGGACAGGGTTTGCCAAAAACATGCAGTACTTC. Protein: CASSRRGTGFAKNMQYF.

A few counts support this clonotype. A much larger clone differs from this one at a single base, so this may be a read error. V gene TRBV5-1 combines with J gene TRBJ2-1; no reliable D call. The CDR3 extends over 14 amino acids. Per the germline V gene, CDR1 is SGHRS and CDR2 is YFSETQ. CDR3 protein: CAGSSDGEVDEQFF. The CDR3 DNA sequence: TGCGCCGGCAGCTCTGACGGAGAGGTAGATGAGCAGTTCTTC.

The chain is built from TRBV20-1 and TRBJ2-5; 12 positions match TRBD2. The germline V gene encodes CDR1 DFQATT and CDR2 SNEGSKA (reference sequence). This CDR3 is built from 15 residues. The ends lost 3 bases at V and 4 bases at J; junction bases unmatched: 6. As DNA, the CDR3 is TGCAGTGCTAGTAGAGAGGGACTAGCGGGAGAGACCCAGTACTTC. Protein: CSASREGLAGETQYF.

This clonotype is judged large. J is TRBJ2-7 and V is TRBV20-1; the match to TRBD2 covers 7 bases. This CDR3 spans 14 amino acids. Germline CDR1 and CDR2: DFQATT and SNEGSKA (reference sequence). The junction had 5 bases not matched to a gene; V was cut back by 3 bases and J by 0 bases. The CDR3: CSARTGGPSYEQYF. CDR3 coding DNA: TGCAGTGCTAGGACGGGAGGCCCCTCCTACGAGCAGTACTTC.

By sample share, this clonotype is hyperexpanded (1% or more). The V and J genes are TRBV7-9 and TRBJ2-2; 8 nucleotides match TRBD1. V dropped 5 bases and J dropped 1; count of bases not matched to a gene: 3. The CDR3 loop spans 15 amino acids. Germline CDR1 SEHNR, CDR2 FQNEAQ (reference sequence). The CDR3 reads CASSVGQGNTGELFF. CDR3 DNA sequence: TGTGCCAGCAGCGTAGGACAGGGGAACACCGGGGAGCTGTTTTTT.

The rearrangement uses TRBV5-1 and TRBJ2-3, with D uncertain. V shed 0 bases and J shed 0 bases, with 5 bases lying between them. Germline CDR1 SGHRS, CDR2 YFSETQ. The CDR3 covers 14 residues. CDR3 loop: CASSLAGSTDTQYF. In DNA form, the CDR3 reads TGCGCCAGCAGCTTGGCGGGTAGCACAGATACGCAGTATTTT.

By share, this clonotype ranks as hyperexpanded. The V and J genes are TRBV29-1 and TRBJ2-1; 9 nucleotides agree with TRBD1. The CDR3 is made up of 20 amino acids. Germline V gives CDR1 SQVTM, CDR2 ANQGSEA. V shed 5 bases and J 9 bases; nucleotides not matched to a gene: 29. The CDR3 sequence is CSVINFSKTSGQGTSGEQFF. The CDR3 nucleotides read TGCAGCGTTATCAATTTTTCGAAGACTTCGGGACAGGGAACGTCTGGTGAGCAGTTCTTC.

Details on this clonotype: At one end the junction does not follow the germline gene, possibly because of a read error. The chain uses TRBV5-1 and TRBJ1-3; no clear D gene. Germline V gives CDR1 SGHRS, CDR2 YFSETQ. This CDR3 is 15 amino acids long. Here the CDR3 reads CVSSLGQSSGNTIYF. For the CDR3, the DNA is TGCGTCAGCAGTTTGGGTCAGAGCTCTGGAAACACCATATATTTT.

The chain joins TRBV7-2 to TRBJ2-3; the D gene is possibly TRBD2 (6 bases). Germline lookup yields CDR1 SGHTA and CDR2 FQGNSA. This CDR3 region has 16 residues. Trimming took 2 bases from V and 5 from J, leaving 17 bases between them. CDR3 amino acids: CASSLSWATRGDTQYF. CDR3 in DNA: TGTGCCAGCAGCTTATCTTGGGCTACGCGGGGAGATACGCAGTATTTT.

The chain employs TRBV7-9 and TRBJ2-2; weak D call: TRBD2 (5 bases). Per the germline V gene, CDR1 is SEHNR and CDR2 is FQNEAQ (reference sequence). Trimming stripped 5 bases from V and 1 base from J, with 11 bases between. The length of the CDR3 is 15 residues. CDR3 bases: TGTGCCAGCAGCGTAAGACGGGGGAACACCGGGGAGCTGTTTTTT. It encodes CASSVRRGNTGELFF.

This clonotype was seen a single time. This rearrangement joins TRBV9 to TRBJ1-2, with D uncertain. The CDR3 has 11 amino acids. CDR1 and CDR2 from the germline V gene are SGDLS and YYNGEE. V dropped 3 bases and J dropped 7 bases, with 7 bases sitting between them. The CDR3 sequence: CASSDPGGYTF. The CDR3 nucleotides are TGTGCCAGCAGCGACCCCGGTGGCTACACCTTC.

This clonotype is labeled as large. The rearrangement uses TRBV9 and TRBJ1-2, with D hard to call. With 0 bases removed from V and 5 bases from J, the gap between germline ends came to 11 bases. The length of the CDR3 is 14 residues. Germline V gene data show CDR1 as SGDLS and CDR2 as YYNGEE. In nucleotides, the CDR3 is TGTGCCAGCAGCGTAGGAGATAGGCGTTATGGCTACACCTTC. Protein sequence: CASSVGDRRYGYTF.

The J gene is TRBJ2-7, the V gene TRBV5-6; no definite D call. The CDR3 extends over 14 amino acids. The V gene lost 2 bases and the J gene lost 2 bases, with 11 bases spanning the gap. CDR1 is SGHDT and CDR2 is YYEEEE in the germline V gene. The CDR3 loop is CASSFETQAYEQYF. The CDR3 region has the DNA TGTGCCAGCAGCTTCGAGACTCAAGCCTACGAGCAGTACTTC.

In this sample, this clonotype is hyperexpanded. For the CDR3, the DNA is TGTGCCAGCAGTTACAAACCGGGACAGGGTGCCCAGTACTTC. The encoded protein is CASSYKPGQGAQYF. The rearrangement links TRBV7-9 to TRBJ2-5; 9 nucleotides match TRBD1. V lost 6 bases, J lost 9 bases, and 11 bases stayed unmatched. Looked up from germline, CDR1 is SEHNR and CDR2 is FQNEAQ (reference sequence). The CDR3 extends over 14 amino acids.

This clonotype is labeled as large. The chain combines TRBV7-8 with TRBJ2-7; a weak D match, TRBD2 (5 bases). Germline V gene lookup returns CDR1 SGHVS and CDR2 FQNEAQ. Trimming removed 3 bases at V and 5 bases at J, with 23 bases between. CDR3 size: 17 residues. In DNA form, the CDR3 reads TGTGCCAGCAGCTTGAATTTGAAGACTATTGTTTCCAACGAGCAGTACTTC. It yields the protein CASSLNLKTIVSNEQYF.

The rearrangement links TRBV12-3 or TRBV12-4 to TRBJ1-6; 7 nucleotides line up with TRBD1. This CDR3 has 18 amino acids. Trimming at V came to 6 bases and at J to 5 bases, leaving 16 bases not matched to a gene. CDR3 sequence reads: CASSPRTGTEANNSPLHF. The CDR3 region has the DNA TGTGCCAGCAGCCCCCGAACCGGGACAGAGGCTAATAATTCACCCCTCCACTTT.

With regard to this clonotype: It may be a read error: a sequence one base away is much more abundant. The chain employs TRBV6-1 and TRBJ2-1; TRBD1 might be the D (6 bases). There are 15 residues in the CDR3. Trimming cost V 4 bases and J 3 bases, with 13 bases left between them. The germline V gene has CDR1 MNHNS and CDR2 SASEGT. The DNA for the CDR3 is TGTGCCAGCAGTGCAAGGGACATGAGCTACAATGAGCAGTTCTTC. Translating it yields CASSARDMSYNEQFF.

This clonotype was counted between two and nine times. The junction shows a germline mismatch at one end, possibly a read error. V usage is TRBV7-7 and J usage is TRBJ2-1; 8 nucleotides line up with TRBD2. The germline CDR1 and CDR2 sequences are SSHAT and FNYEAQ (reference sequence). The CDR3 totals 15 residues. DNA of the CDR3: TGTGCTAGCAGCTTCGGGACTAGGGTCTCCAATGAGCAGTTCTTC. Translation gives CASSFGTRVSNEQFF.

Relative to its sample, this clonotype is large. The chain recombines TRBV20-1 with TRBJ1-1; a weak D match, TRBD1 (6 bases). The CDR3 length is 13 residues. The germline gives CDR1 DFQATT, CDR2 SNEGSKA (reference sequence). Trimming left V 6 bases short and J 0 bases short, with 11 bases between. The CDR3 reads CSAYRVMNTEAFF. As DNA, the CDR3 is TGCAGTGCGTACAGGGTGATGAACACTGAAGCTTTCTTT.

This clonotype was detected once. Because it lacks the conserved phenylalanine or tryptophan at the end, this CDR3 is likely a read error. V is TRBV5-1 and J is TRBJ2-1; D remains unclear. Germline V lookup: CDR1 SGHRS, CDR2 YFSETQ. The V and J ends lost 4 bases and 8 bases respectively, with 19 bases between them. This CDR3 has 15 residues. CDR3 coding DNA: TGCGCCAGCAGCGGAAAGGCCCGCGCAGGTGATGAGCAGTTCCTC. This sequence encodes CASSGKARAGDEQFL.